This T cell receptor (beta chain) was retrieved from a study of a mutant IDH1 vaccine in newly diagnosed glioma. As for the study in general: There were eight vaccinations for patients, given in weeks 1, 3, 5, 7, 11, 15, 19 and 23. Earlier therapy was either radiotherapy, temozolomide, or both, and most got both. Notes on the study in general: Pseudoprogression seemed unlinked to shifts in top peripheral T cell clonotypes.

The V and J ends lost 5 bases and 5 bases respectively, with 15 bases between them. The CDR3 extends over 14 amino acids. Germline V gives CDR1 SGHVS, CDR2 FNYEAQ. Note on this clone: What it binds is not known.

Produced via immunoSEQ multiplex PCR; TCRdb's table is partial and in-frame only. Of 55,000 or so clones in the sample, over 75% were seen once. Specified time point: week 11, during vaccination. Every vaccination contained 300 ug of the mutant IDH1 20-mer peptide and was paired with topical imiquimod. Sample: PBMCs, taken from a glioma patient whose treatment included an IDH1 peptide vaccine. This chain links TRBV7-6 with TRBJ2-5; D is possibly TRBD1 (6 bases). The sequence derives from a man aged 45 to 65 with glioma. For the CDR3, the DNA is TGTGCCAGCAGCATCCGACACACAGGGGAGACCCAGTACTTC. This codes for CASSIRHTGETQYF.